The rows below give T cell receptor beta chains drawn from one sample of a study of early T cells in non-severe SARS-CoV-2 infection. TCRdb called the 5' RACE reads again in MiXCR, with one record for every CDR3 protein. Of roughly 50,000 distinct CDR3 sequences listed, approximately 7.6% are singletons. The sample taken for sequencing was whole blood. Source of these receptors: an adult who was a healthcare worker with PCR-confirmed SARS-CoV-2 infection or an uninfected control (not recorded which). The CDR3 runs from the conserved cysteine through the conserved F or W. Fields, in order: V gene, clone size, D gene, J gene, CDR3 protein, CDR3 DNA. The D gene is left open where the match is weak. Not every row has a clone size; where given, it reads once, few, many or a size class.

>TRBV10-3|many|.|TRBJ1-2
CAISGGADYGYTF
TGTGCCATCAGTGGGGGGGCCGACTATGGCTACACCTTC
>TRBV10-3|few|TRBD1|TRBJ1-1
CAISDPGQPNTEAFF
TGTGCCATCAGTGATCCGGGACAGCCGAACACTGAAGCTTTCTTT
>TRBV4-1|many|TRBD2|TRBJ2-1
CASSGVGLGSYNEQFF
TGCGCCAGCTCCGGGGTGGGACTAGGCTCCTACAATGAGCAGTTCTTC
>TRBV28|few|TRBD2|TRBJ2-2
CASRLAGDTGELFF
TGTGCCAGCAGACTAGCGGGAGACACCGGGGAGCTGTTTTTT
>TRBV5-1|.|TRBD2|TRBJ2-1
CASSLAISGSSYNEQFF
TGCGCCAGCAGCTTGGCGATCAGCGGGAGCTCCTACAATGAGCAGTTCTTC
>TRBV20-1|.|TRBD2|TRBJ2-3
CSAARLAGVNTQYF
TGCAGTGCTGCAAGACTAGCGGGAGTCAATACGCAGTATTTT
>TRBV18|few|.|TRBJ2-3
CASSPANRGRTDTQYF
TGTGCCAGCTCACCAGCAAATAGGGGACGCACAGATACGCAGTATTTT
>TRBV7-8|many|TRBD1|TRBJ1-1
CASSQGQTGDTEAFF
TGTGCCAGCAGCCAAGGACAAACAGGGGACACTGAAGCTTTCTTT
>TRBV4-1|few|.|TRBJ1-2
CASSQQGLGGYTF
TGCGCCAGCAGCCAACAGGGGCTGGGAGGCTACACCTTC
>TRBV18|many|.|TRBJ2-2
CASSPISSGELFF
TGTGCCAGCTCACCAATTAGCTCCGGGGAGCTGTTTTTT
>TRBV6-6|many|TRBD1|TRBJ2-7
CASHGQAYEQYF
TGTGCCAGTCATGGACAGGCCTACGAGCAGTACTTC
>TRBV6-6|many|.|TRBJ2-2
CASPASDTGELFF
TGTGCCAGCCCGGCTAGCGACACCGGGGAGCTGTTTTTT
>TRBV19|.|.|TRBJ2-7
CASTMTVYSYEQYF
TGTGCCAGTACTATGACAGTGTACAGCTACGAGCAGTACTTC
>TRBV5-1|.|TRBD1|TRBJ2-7
CASSLEEGAYEQYF
TGCGCCAGCAGCTTGGAAGAGGGGGCGTACGAGCAGTACTTC
>TRBV20-1|many|.|TRBJ2-1
CSTTSGAYNEQFF
TGCAGTACCACCTCTGGGGCCTACAATGAGCAGTTCTTC
>TRBV7-6|few|.|TRBJ2-7
CASSPTGFEQYF
TGTGCCAGCAGTCCAACAGGGTTCGAGCAGTACTTC
>TRBV29-1|many|.|TRBJ2-7
CSVTLGPYEQYF
TGCAGCGTGACCTTGGGGCCCTACGAGCAGTACTTC
>TRBV7-9|.|.|TRBJ2-1
CASSLSSGYNEQFF
TGTGCCAGCAGCTTGAGTAGCGGCTACAATGAGCAGTTCTTC
>TRBV20-1|few|TRBD2|TRBJ2-3
CSAVGLAGGVTDTQYF
TGCAGTGCTGTGGGACTAGCGGGGGGGGTGACAGATACGCAGTATTTT
>TRBV6-5|many|TRBD2|TRBJ2-5
CASSQLAGGPKTQYF
TGTGCCAGCAGTCAACTCGCGGGGGGGCCGAAGACCCAGTACTTC
>TRBV20-1|medium-sized|TRBD1|TRBJ2-3
CSATRQGISTGTQYF
TGCAGTGCTACCCGACAGGGGATAAGCACGGGTACGCAGTATTTT
>TRBV7-9|many|TRBD2|TRBJ2-3
CASSRGTSATDTQYF
TGTGCCAGCAGTAGGGGGACTAGCGCTACAGATACGCAGTATTTT
>TRBV6-1|few|.|TRBJ1-2
CASSRQLDGYTF
TGTGCCAGCAGTCGACAGCTTGATGGCTACACCTTC
>TRBV14|few|.|TRBJ2-5
CASSPRTEETQYF
TGTGCCAGCAGCCCCAGGACAGAGGAGACCCAGTACTTC
>TRBV29-1|many|.|TRBJ2-7
CSVVGPSSYEQYF
TGCAGCGTTGTGGGGCCTAGCTCCTACGAGCAGTACTTC
>TRBV20-1|many|.|TRBJ2-7
CSAGGRSYEQYF
TGCAGCGCAGGCGGCAGATCCTACGAGCAGTACTTC
>TRBV2|.|.|TRBJ1-5
CASREQAAGQPQHF
TGTGCCAGCAGGGAACAGGCCGCTGGGCAGCCCCAGCATTTT
>TRBV5-5|.|.|TRBJ1-2
CASSWERDRDGYTF
TGTGCCAGCAGCTGGGAGCGGGATCGGGATGGCTACACCTTC
>TRBV20-1|.|.|TRBJ2-3
CSALLAENTQYF
TGCAGTGCGCTCCTCGCGGAGAATACGCAGTATTTT
>TRBV2|many|TRBD1|TRBJ2-3
CASTQQGQGADTQYF
TGTGCCAGCACCCAACAGGGACAGGGGGCAGATACGCAGTATTTT
>TRBV6-1|few|TRBD2|TRBJ2-3
CASSLAVRSGADTQYF
TGTGCCAGCAGTCTCGCTGTTCGTAGCGGGGCTGATACGCAGTATTTT
>TRBV19|few|TRBD2|TRBJ2-1
CASSIDGGRAANEQFF
TGTGCCAGTAGTATAGATGGCGGGAGGGCGGCCAACGAGCAGTTCTTC
>TRBV25-1|.|TRBD1|TRBJ1-1
CASSDRTGLEAFF
TGTGCCAGCAGTGACCGGACAGGCCTTGAAGCTTTCTTT
>TRBV13|many|TRBD2|TRBJ2-3
CATGPPAGGRARTDTQYF
TGTGCCACCGGGCCCCCAGCGGGGGGACGAGCCCGCACAGATACGCAGTATTTT
>TRBV20-1|many|.|TRBJ1-5
CSAGPVSPNQPQHF
TGCAGTGCGGGCCCCGTAAGCCCCAATCAGCCCCAGCATTTT
>TRBV18|few|.|TRBJ2-4
CASSPSPSAGKNIQYF
TGTGCCAGCTCACCAAGTCCGTCGGCAGGGAAAAACATTCAGTACTTC
>TRBV11-2|many|TRBD2|TRBJ2-7
CASSPLTSGYEQYF
TGTGCCAGCAGCCCTCTCACTAGCGGCTACGAGCAGTACTTC
>TRBV20-1|few|.|TRBJ2-6
CSASTGSSGANVLTF
TGCAGTGCTTCAACTGGGAGCTCTGGGGCCAACGTCCTGACTTTC
>TRBV18|few|.|TRBJ1-1
CASSPRSGVPTEAFF
TGTGCCAGCTCACCTCGATCAGGGGTACCCACTGAAGCTTTCTTT
>TRBV25-1|few|.|TRBJ2-7
CASSERGRRAYEQYF
TGTGCCAGCAGTGAAAGGGGGAGGCGGGCCTACGAGCAGTACTTC
>TRBV9|.|.|TRBJ2-1
CASSATSTYNEQFF
TGTGCCAGCAGCGCTACTAGCACCTACAATGAGCAGTTCTTC
>TRBV3-1|.|TRBD2|TRBJ2-1
CASSQSGGANLDEQFF
TGTGCCAGCAGCCAGTCGGGGGGGGCCAATTTGGATGAGCAGTTCTTC
>TRBV6-5|few|.|TRBJ1-2
CASSYGTNYGYTF
TGTGCCAGCAGTTACGGTACTAACTATGGCTACACCTTC
>TRBV29-1|.|.|TRBJ1-1
CSGLNTEAFF
TGCAGCGGATTGAACACTGAAGCTTTCTTT
>TRBV14|many|TRBD1|TRBJ2-7
CASSLTGGREQYF
TGTGCCAGCAGCCTAACAGGGGGTCGCGAGCAGTACTTC
>TRBV6-5|.|.|TRBJ2-3
CASSLGTLRIDTQYF
TGTGCCAGCAGTCTCGGGACTTTACGGATAGATACGCAGTATTTT
>TRBV6-6|few|.|TRBJ1-6
CASSYPAPPLHF
TGTGCCAGCAGTTACCCCGCGCCGCCCCTCCACTTT
>TRBV20-1|many|TRBD1|TRBJ1-1
CSARDYTGGNTEAFF
TGCAGTGCTAGAGATTATACAGGGGGGAACACTGAAGCTTTCTTT
>TRBV12-3/TRBV12-4|many|TRBD2|TRBJ2-1
CASSLTARGAYNEQFF
TGTGCCAGCAGTTTAACGGCGCGGGGGGCCTACAATGAGCAGTTCTTC
>TRBV6-6|few|.|TRBJ1-5
CASSNPGNNQPQHF
TGTGCCAGCAGTAATCCGGGAAACAATCAGCCCCAGCATTTT
>TRBV20-1|many|.|TRBJ2-1
CSARAGFSYNEQFF
TGCAGTGCTAGGGCGGGGTTCTCCTACAATGAGCAGTTCTTC
>TRBV9|few|.|TRBJ2-5
CASSVDSGAQETQYF
TGTGCCAGCAGCGTTGATTCGGGGGCCCAAGAGACCCAGTACTTC
>TRBV7-2|few|.|TRBJ2-1
CASSLSPWSGAMTYNEQFF
TGTGCCAGCAGCTTATCCCCCTGGTCAGGGGCCATGACCTACAATGAGCAGTTCTTC
>TRBV28|.|.|TRBJ2-7
CASSPSGQPLREQYF
TGTGCCAGCAGCCCCTCGGGACAACCCTTACGAGAGCAGTACTTC
>TRBV4-1|.|.|TRBJ2-4
CASSQRNSADIQYF
TGCGCCAGCAGCCAAAGGAATAGTGCGGACATTCAGTACTTC
>TRBV28|many|TRBD1|TRBJ1-1
CASSWDRGTEAFF
TGTGCCAGCAGTTGGGACAGGGGCACTGAAGCTTTCTTT
>TRBV18|few|.|TRBJ2-3
CASSPPGQITDTQYF
TGTGCCAGCTCACCACCGGGACAAATCACAGATACGCAGTATTTT
>TRBV7-9|.|TRBD1|TRBJ2-4
CASSSDRGLENIQYF
TGTGCCAGCAGCTCGGACAGGGGGCTGGAAAACATTCAGTACTTC
>TRBV28|many|TRBD1|TRBJ2-1
CASRSGQAIPINEQFF
TGTGCCAGCAGATCCGGACAGGCGATTCCTATCAATGAGCAGTTCTTC